Listed here are 10 T cell receptor beta chains from one sample, sequenced in a study of radiation and T cells in renal cell carcinoma. Sequencing was performed with immunoSEQ multiplex PCR; in TCRdb, only in-frame clones are kept and a portion is missing. The table lists some 120,000 clones, approximately 75% of them singletons, with over 1.5% in the top ten. Regarding time point: blood 2 weeks post-SBRT. This sample's treatment: 15 Gy SBRT to primary tumor, nephrectomy 4 weeks later. The starting material was blood, obtained from a patient whose treatment included radiotherapy and nephrectomy. The receptors shown here come from a woman aged 60-75 years with renal cell carcinoma.

The genes are TRBV6-6 and TRBJ1-2, with D hard to call. This CDR3 has 12 residues. Trimming left V 5 bases short and J 5 bases short, with 9 bases between. The germline V gene encodes CDR1 MNHNY and CDR2 SVGAGI (reference sequence). CDR3 nucleotide sequence: TGTGCCAGCAGTAAGGAAGGGTATGGCTACACCTTC. Its translation: CASSKEGYGYTF.

This clone was seen only a few times. The chain employs TRBV7-9 and TRBJ1-5; possibly TRBD1 for D (6 bases). V was pared by 0 bases and J by 1 base, with 7 bases between. CDR1 and CDR2 from the germline V gene are SEHNR and FQNEAQ (reference sequence). This CDR3 has 15 residues. The CDR3 sequence is CASSLATGSNQPQHF. The DNA of the CDR3 is TGTGCCAGCAGCTTAGCCACAGGGAGCAATCAGCCCCAGCATTTT.

The rearrangement links TRBV29-1 to TRBJ1-2; TRBD1 is a possible D gene (5 bases). Germline CDR1 and CDR2: SQVTM and ANQGSEA. This CDR3 is built from 12 residues. The V gene lost 4 bases and the J gene lost 3 bases, with 9 bases spanning the gap. CDR3 sequence: CSVGIGDYGYTF. In DNA form, the CDR3 reads TGCAGCGTTGGAATAGGGGACTATGGCTACACCTTC.

The chain links TRBV5-6 to TRBJ2-5; tentatively, D is TRBD1 (7 bases). This CDR3 region has 16 residues. Germline CDR1 SGHDT, CDR2 YYEEEE. Trimming left V 0 bases short and J 3 bases short, with 15 bases between. The CDR3 loop is CASSLVPGGGEETQYF. CDR3 DNA: TGTGCCAGCAGCTTGGTCCCAGGGGGAGGTGAAGAGACCCAGTACTTC.

This clone showed up just a few times. The chain's CDR3 is CASSGEWGAGNTIYF. The DNA for the CDR3 is TGTGCCAGCAGTGGAGAATGGGGGGCTGGAAACACCATATATTTT. The chain recombines TRBV6-1 with TRBJ1-3, with D perhaps matching TRBD1 (5 bases). The CDR3 runs to 15 residues. CDR1 is MNHNS, CDR2 SASEGT, per germline. V lost 4 bases and J lost 2, with 12 bases in between.

The J gene is TRBJ1-1, the V gene TRBV18, with D possibly matching TRBD1 (6 bases). Germline CDR1 KGHSH, CDR2 LQKENI. The CDR3 covers 13 residues. Deletions cut 2 bases from V and 7 bases from J, with 11 bases between. CDR3 in DNA: TGTGCCAGCTCACCAGGGGGCCCGATTGAAGCTTTCTTT. Its translation: CASSPGGPIEAFF. Filled out from reference TRBV18 and TRBJ1-1, the complete variable domain reads NAGVMQNPRHLVRRRGQEARLRCSPMKGHSHVYWYRQLPEEGLKFMVYLQKENIIDESGMPKERFSAEFPKEGPSILRIQQVVRGDSAAYFCASSPGGPIEAFFGQGTRLTVV.

The J gene is TRBJ1-1, the V gene TRBV28; maybe TRBD1 (6 bases). The CDR3 runs 13 residues. Trimming pared 7 bases from V and 10 bases from J, leaving 19 bases between. Germline lookup yields CDR1 MDHEN and CDR2 SYDVKM. The CDR3 sequence is CASNPQGGSRAFF. CDR3 DNA sequence: TGTGCCAGCAACCCACAGGGTGGGAGTCGAGCTTTCTTT. Full variable domain (rest looked up from reference TRBV28 and TRBJ1-1): DVKVTQSSRYLVKRTGEKVFLECVQDMDHENMFWYRQDPGLGLRLIYFSYDVKMKEKGDIPEGYSVSREKKERFSLILESASTNQTSMYLCASNPQGGSRAFFGQGTRLTVV.

This chain uses TRBV6-1 with TRBJ1-2; D is unclear. This CDR3 region has 10 residues. Germline values: CDR1 MNHNS, CDR2 SASEGT. The germline V and J ends were trimmed by 5 bases and 8 bases, with 6 bases remaining between them. The CDR3 nucleotides are TGTGCCAGCAGTCGCGCGGGCTACACCTTC. Amino acid sequence: CASSRAGYTF.

The rearrangement links TRBV30 to TRBJ1-5; 7 bases match TRBD1. Trimming removed 3 bases from V and 2 bases from J; junction bases left unmatched: 1. The V gene's germline CDR1 is GTSNPN and CDR2 SVGIG (reference sequence). The CDR3 sequence is 13 residues long. CDR3 loop: CAWRTGGNQPQHF. The CDR3 nucleotides read TGTGCCTGGAGAACAGGGGGCAATCAGCCCCAGCATTTT.

This clone has more than one count but fewer than ten. The chain links TRBV30 to TRBJ1-5, with D possibly TRBD1 on 5 matching bases. From germline, CDR1 is GTSNPN and CDR2 SVGIG (reference sequence). V gave up 0 bases and J gave up 8 bases, with 14 bases separating them. This CDR3 is 14 amino acids long. The CDR3 sequence: CAWSVPPQGKPQHF. As DNA, the CDR3 is TGTGCCTGGAGTGTCCCCCCCCAGGGAAAGCCCCAGCATTTT.